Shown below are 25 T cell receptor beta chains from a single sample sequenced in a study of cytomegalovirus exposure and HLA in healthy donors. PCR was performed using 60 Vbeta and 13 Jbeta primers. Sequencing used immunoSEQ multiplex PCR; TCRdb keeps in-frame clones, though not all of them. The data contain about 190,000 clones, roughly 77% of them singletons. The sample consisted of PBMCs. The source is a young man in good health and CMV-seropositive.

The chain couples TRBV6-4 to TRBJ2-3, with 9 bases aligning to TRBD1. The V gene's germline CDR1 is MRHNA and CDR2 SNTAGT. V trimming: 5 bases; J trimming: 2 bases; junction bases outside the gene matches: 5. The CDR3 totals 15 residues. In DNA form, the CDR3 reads TGTGCCAGCAGTAGGACAGGGGAAACCACAGATACGCAGTATTTT. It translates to CASSRTGETTDTQYF.

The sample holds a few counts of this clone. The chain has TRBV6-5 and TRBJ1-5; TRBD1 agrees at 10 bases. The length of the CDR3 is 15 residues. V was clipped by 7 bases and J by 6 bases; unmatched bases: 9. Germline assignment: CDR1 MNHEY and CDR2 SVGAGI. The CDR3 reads CASTTSRDRGQPQHF. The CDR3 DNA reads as TGTGCCAGCACAACTTCCCGGGACAGGGGTCAGCCCCAGCATTTT.

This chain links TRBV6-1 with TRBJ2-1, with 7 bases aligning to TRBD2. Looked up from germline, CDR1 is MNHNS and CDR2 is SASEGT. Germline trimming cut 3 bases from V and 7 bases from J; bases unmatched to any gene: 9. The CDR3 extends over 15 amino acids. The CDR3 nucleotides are TGTGCCAGCAGTGAGATAGCGGGCTCTTATAATGAGCAGTTCTTC. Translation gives CASSEIAGSYNEQFF.

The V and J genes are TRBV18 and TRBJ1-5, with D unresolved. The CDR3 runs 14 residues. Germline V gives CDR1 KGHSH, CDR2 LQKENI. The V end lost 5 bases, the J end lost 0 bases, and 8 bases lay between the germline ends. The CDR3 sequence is CASSGGNSNQPQHF. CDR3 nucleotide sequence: TGTGCCAGCTCAGGAGGAAATAGCAATCAGCCCCAGCATTTT.

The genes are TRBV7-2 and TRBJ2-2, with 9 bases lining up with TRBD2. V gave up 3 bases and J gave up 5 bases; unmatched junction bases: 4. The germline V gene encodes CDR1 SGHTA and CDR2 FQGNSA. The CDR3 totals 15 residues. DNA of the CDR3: TGTGCCAGCAGCTTTCAACTAGCGGGTACCGGGGAGCTGTTTTTT. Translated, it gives CASSFQLAGTGELFF.

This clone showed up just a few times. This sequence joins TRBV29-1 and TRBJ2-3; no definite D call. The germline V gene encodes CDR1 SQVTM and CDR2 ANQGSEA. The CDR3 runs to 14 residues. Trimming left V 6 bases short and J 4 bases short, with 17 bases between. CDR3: CSVALGSLADTQYF. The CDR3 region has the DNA TGCAGCGTGGCCCTGGGCTCCCTCGCAGATACGCAGTATTTT.

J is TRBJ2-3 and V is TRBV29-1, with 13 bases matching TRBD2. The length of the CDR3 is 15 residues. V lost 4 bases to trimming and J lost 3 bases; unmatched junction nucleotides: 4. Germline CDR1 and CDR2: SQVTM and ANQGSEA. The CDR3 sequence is CSVVGTSGKTDTQYF. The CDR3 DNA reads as TGCAGCGTTGTCGGGACTAGCGGGAAAACAGATACGCAGTATTTT.

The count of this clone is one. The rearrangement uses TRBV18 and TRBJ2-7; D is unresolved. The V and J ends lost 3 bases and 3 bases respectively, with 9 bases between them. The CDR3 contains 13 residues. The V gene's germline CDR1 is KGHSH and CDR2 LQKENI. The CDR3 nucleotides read TGTGCCAGCTCACCGGCCAACAACTACGAGCAGTACTTC. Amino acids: CASSPANNYEQYF.

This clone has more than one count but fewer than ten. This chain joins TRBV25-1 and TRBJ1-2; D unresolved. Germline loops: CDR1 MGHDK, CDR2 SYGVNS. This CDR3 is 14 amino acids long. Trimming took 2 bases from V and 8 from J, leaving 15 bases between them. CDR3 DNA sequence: TGTGCCAGCAGTGAAAGCGGCCGGACCGCGGGCTACACCTTC. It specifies CASSESGRTAGYTF.

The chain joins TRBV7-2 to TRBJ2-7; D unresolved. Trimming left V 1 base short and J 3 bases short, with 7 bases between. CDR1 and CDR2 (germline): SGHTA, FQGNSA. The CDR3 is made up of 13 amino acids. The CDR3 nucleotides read TGTGCCAGCAGCTTAGAACCAGTCTACGAGCAGTACTTC. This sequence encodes CASSLEPVYEQYF.

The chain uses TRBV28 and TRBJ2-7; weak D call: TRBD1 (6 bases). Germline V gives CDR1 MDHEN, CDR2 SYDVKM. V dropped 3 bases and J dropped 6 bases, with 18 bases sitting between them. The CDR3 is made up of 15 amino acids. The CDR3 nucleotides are TGTGCCAGCAGTTTCACCGGAGAGGGGGTCGCCGAGCAGTACTTC. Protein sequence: CASSFTGEGVAEQYF.

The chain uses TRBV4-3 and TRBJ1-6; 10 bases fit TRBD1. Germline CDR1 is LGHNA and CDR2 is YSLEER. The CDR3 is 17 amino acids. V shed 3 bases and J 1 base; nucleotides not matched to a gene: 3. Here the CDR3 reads CASSQPGQGSYNSPLHF. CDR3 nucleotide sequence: TGCGCCAGCAGCCAGCCGGGACAGGGGTCCTATAATTCACCCCTCCACTTT.

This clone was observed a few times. The CDR3 bases are TGTGCCAGCAGCTTAGTCGGCAGGGGGAGTTCACCCCTCCACTTT. It yields the protein CASSLVGRGSSPLHF. The rearrangement uses TRBV7-2 and TRBJ1-6, with TRBD1 identical over 7 bases. Germline trimming cut 1 base from V and 9 bases from J; bases unmatched to any gene: 6. The CDR3 runs 15 residues. Germline V gene lookup returns CDR1 SGHTA and CDR2 FQGNSA. Full variable domain (rest looked up from reference TRBV7-2 and TRBJ1-6): GAGVSQSPSNKVTEKGKDVELRCDPISGHTALYWYRQSLGQGLEFLIYFQGNSAPDKSGLPSDRFSAERTGGSVSTLTIQRTQQEDSAVYLCASSLVGRGSSPLHFGNGTRLTVT.

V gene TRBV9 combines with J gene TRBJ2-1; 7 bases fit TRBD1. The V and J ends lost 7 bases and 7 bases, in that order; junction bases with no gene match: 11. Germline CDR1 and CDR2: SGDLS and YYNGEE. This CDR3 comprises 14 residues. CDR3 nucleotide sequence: TGTGCCAGCGGCCAAGGAGACAGGGTAAATGAGCAGTTCTTC. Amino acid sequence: CASGQGDRVNEQFF.

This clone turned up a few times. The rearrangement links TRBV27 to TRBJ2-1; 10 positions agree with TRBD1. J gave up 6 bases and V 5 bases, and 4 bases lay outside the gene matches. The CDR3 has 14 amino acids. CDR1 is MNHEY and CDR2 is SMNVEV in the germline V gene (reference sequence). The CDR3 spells CASSARTGGNEQFF. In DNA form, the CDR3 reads TGTGCCAGCAGTGCCCGGACAGGGGGCAATGAGCAGTTCTTC.

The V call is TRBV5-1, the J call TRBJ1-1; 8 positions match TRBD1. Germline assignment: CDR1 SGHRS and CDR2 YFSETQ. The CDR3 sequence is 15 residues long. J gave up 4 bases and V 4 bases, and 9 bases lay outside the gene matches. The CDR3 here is CASSLRQGPSTEAFF. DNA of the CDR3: TGCGCCAGCAGCCTACGACAGGGGCCTAGCACTGAAGCTTTCTTT.

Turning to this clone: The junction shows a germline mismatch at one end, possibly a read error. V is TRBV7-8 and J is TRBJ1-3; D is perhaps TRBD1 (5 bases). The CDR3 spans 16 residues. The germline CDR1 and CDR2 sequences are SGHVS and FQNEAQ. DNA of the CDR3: TGTGCCAGCAGCCCACGGGGACTCAACTCTGGAAACATCATATATTTT. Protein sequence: CASSPRGLNSGNIIYF.

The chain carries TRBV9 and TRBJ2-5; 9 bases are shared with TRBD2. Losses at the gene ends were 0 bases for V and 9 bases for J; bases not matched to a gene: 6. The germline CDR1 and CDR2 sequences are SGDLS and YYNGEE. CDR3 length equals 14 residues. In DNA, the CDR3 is TGTGCCAGCAGCGTAGAGGGCGGGGGGGTTCCCCAGTACTTC. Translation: CASSVEGGGVPQYF.

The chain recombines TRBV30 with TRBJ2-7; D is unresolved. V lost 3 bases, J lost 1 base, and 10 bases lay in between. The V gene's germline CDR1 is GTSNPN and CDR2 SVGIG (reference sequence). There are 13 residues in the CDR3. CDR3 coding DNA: TGTGCCTGGAGCCGTGACTCATCCTACGAGCAGTACTTC. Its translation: CAWSRDSSYEQYF.

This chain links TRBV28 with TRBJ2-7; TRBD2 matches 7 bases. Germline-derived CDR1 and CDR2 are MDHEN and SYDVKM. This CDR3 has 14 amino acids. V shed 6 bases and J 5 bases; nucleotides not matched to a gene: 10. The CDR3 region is CASRGGERRNEQYF. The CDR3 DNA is TGTGCCAGCAGGGGGGGGGAGAGGAGGAACGAGCAGTACTTC.

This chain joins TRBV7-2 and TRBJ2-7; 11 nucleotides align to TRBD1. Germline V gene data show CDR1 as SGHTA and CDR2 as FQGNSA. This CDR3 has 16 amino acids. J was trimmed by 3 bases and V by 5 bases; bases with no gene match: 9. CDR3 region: CASSRLPGQGVYEQYF. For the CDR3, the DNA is TGTGCCAGCAGCCGACTACCGGGACAGGGGGTCTACGAGCAGTACTTC.

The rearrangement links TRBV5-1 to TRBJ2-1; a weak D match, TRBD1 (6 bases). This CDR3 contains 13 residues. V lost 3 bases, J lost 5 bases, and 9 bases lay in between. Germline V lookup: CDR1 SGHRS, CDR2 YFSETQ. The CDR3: CASSSQGDNEQFF. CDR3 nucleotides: TGCGCCAGCAGCTCACAGGGAGACAATGAGCAGTTCTTC.

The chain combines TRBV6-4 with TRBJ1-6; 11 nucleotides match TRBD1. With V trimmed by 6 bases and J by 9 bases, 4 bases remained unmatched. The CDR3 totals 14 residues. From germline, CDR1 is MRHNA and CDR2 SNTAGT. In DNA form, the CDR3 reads TGTGCCAGCAGGGGACAGGGGGTCAGTTCACCCCTCCACTTT. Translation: CASRGQGVSSPLHF.

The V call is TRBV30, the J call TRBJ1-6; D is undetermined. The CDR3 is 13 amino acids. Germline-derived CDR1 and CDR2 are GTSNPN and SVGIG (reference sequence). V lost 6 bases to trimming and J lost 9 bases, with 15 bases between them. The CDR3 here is CACSGQEGSPLHF. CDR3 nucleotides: TGTGCCTGCTCTGGGCAGGAGGGTTCACCCCTCCACTTT. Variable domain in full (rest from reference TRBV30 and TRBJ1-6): SQTIHQWPATLVQPVGSPLSLECTVEGTSNPNLYWYRQAAGRGLQLLFYSVGIGQISSEVPQNLSASRPQDRQFILSSKKLLLSDSGFYLCACSGQEGSPLHFGNGTRLTVT.

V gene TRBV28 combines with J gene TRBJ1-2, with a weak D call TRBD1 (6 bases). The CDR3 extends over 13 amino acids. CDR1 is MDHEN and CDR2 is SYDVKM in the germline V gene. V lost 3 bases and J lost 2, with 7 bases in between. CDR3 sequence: CASSFRGNYGYTF. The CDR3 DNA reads TGTGCCAGCAGTTTTAGGGGGAACTATGGCTACACCTTC.